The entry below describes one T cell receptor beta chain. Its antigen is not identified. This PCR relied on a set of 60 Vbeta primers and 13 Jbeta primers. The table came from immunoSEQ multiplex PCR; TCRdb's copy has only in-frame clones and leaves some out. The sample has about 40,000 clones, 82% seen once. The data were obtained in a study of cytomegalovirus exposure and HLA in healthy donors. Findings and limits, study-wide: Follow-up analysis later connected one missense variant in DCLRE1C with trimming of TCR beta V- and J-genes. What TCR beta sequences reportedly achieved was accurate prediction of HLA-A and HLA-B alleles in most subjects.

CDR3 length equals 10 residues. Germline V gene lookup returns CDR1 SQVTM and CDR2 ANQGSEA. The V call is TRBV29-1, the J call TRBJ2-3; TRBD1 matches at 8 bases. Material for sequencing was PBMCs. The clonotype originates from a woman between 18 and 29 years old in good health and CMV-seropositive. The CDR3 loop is CANRGVIQYF. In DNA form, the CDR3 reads TGCGCCAACAGGGGGGTCATTCAGTATTTT.